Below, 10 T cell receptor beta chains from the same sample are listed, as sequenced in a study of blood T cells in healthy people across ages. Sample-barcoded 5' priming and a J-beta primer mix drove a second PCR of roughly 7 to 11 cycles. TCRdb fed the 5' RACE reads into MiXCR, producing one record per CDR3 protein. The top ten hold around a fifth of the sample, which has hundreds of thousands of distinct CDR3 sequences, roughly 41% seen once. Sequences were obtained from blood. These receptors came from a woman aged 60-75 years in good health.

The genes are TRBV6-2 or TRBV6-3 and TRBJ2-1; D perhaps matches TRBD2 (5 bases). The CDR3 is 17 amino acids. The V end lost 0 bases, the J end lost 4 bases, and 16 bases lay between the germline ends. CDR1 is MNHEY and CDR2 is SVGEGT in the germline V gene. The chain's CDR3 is CASSYSSNRTGYNEQFF. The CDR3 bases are TGTGCCAGCAGTTACTCGAGTAACCGGACTGGATACAATGAGCAGTTCTTC.

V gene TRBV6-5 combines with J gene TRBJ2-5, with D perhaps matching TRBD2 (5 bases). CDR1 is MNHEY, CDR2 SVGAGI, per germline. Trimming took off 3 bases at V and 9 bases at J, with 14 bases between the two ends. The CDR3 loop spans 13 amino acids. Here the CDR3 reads CASSYSGEEAQYF. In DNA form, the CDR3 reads TGTGCCAGCAGTTATTCCGGAGAGGAGGCCCAGTACTTC.

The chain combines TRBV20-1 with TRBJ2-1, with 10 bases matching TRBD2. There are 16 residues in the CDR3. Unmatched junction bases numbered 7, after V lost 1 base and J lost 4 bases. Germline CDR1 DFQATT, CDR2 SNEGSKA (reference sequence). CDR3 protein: CSARAPGTSAYNEQFF. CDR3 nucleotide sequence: TGCAGTGCTAGAGCACCCGGGACTAGCGCATACAATGAGCAGTTCTTC.

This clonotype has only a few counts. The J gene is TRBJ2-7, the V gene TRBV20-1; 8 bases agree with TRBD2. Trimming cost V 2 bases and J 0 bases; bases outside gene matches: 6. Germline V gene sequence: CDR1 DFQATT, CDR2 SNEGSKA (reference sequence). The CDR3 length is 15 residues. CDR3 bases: TGCAGTGCTAGACCCGCTAGCGGGTCCTCCTACGAGCAGTACTTC. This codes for CSARPASGSSYEQYF.

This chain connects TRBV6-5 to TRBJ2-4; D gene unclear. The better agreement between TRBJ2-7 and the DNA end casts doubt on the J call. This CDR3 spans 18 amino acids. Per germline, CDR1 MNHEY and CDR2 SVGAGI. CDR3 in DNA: TGTGCCAGCAGTTACTCGGGGATCGGGCAGGTCGTGAACTACGAGCAGTACTTC. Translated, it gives CASSYSGIGQVVNYEQYF.

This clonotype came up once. The CDR3 bases are TGTGCCACTAGGACTAGCGGGAACACAGATACGCAGTATTTT. Amino acids: CATRTSGNTDTQYF. The chain carries TRBV2 and TRBJ2-3, with 12 bases that match TRBD2. V lost 10 bases to trimming and J lost 2 bases; unmatched junction nucleotides: 4. Looked up from germline, CDR1 is SNHLY and CDR2 is FYNNEI. This CDR3 contains 14 residues.

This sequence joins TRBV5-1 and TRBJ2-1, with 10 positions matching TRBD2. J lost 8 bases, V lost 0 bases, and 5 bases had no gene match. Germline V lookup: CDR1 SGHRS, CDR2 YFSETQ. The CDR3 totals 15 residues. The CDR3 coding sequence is TGCGCCAGCAGCTTGGGGAGCGGGGGGGCCGATGAGCAGTTCTTC. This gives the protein CASSLGSGGADEQFF.

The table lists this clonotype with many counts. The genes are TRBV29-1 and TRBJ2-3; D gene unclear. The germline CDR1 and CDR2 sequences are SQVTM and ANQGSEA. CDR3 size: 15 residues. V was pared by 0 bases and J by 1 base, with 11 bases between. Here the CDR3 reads CSVEDPSWGTDTQYF. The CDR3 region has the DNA TGCAGCGTTGAAGATCCGAGCTGGGGCACAGATACGCAGTATTTT.

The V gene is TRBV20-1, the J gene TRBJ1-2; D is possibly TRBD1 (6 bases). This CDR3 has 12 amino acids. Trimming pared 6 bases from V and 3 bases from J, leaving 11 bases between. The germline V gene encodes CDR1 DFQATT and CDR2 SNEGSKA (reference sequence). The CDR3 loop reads CSAERQDYGYTF. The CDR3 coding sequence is TGCAGTGCGGAAAGACAGGACTATGGCTACACCTTC.

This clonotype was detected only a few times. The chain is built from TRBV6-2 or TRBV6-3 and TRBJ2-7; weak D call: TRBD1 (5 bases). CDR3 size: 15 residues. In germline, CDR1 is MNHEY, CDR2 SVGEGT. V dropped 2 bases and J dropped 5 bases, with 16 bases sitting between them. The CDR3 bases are TGTGCCAGCAGTTACGCGTCCAGGGTCTTCAACGAGCAGTACTTC. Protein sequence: CASSYASRVFNEQYF.